One sample yielded the 25 T cell receptor beta chains listed below, sequenced in a study of blood T cell repertoires in COVID-19 (dated by TCRdb to about 2020). Library prep was done by the immunoSEQ multiplex PCR assay. TCRdb retrieved this table from immuneACCESS and kept in-frame rearrangements only. Not all clones are present; in checked studies, unresolved V genes account for under half, and no reason is known for the remainder. In this sample the table shows 200,000 to 250,000 clones, around 86% of which occur a single time. The ten largest clones add up to about 6% of the sample. Sequenced sample: peripheral blood. These receptors originate from an elderly man with acute or convalescent COVID-19.

The chain employs TRBV19 and TRBJ2-3; D uncertain. Between the trimmed V and J ends, which lost 8 bases and 2 bases, there was a span of 17 bases. The CDR3 loop spans 15 amino acids. CDR1 and CDR2 from the germline V gene are LNHDA and SQIVND (reference sequence). The CDR3 here is CASAETWSATDTQYF. CDR3 DNA sequence: TGTGCCAGTGCCGAAACTTGGTCCGCCACAGATACGCAGTATTTT. Filled out from reference TRBV19 and TRBJ2-3, the complete variable domain reads DGGITQSPKYLFRKEGQNVTLSCEQNLNHDAMYWYRQDPGQGLRLIYYSQIVNDFQKGDIAEGYSVSREKKESFPLTVTSAQKNPTAFYLCASAETWSATDTQYFGPGTRLTVL.

V gene TRBV5-4 combines with J gene TRBJ2-7, with 7 bases lining up with TRBD2. The CDR3 consists of 15 residues. V shed 4 bases and J 0 bases; nucleotides not matched to a gene: 7. The germline CDR1 and CDR2 sequences are SGHNT and YYREEE (reference sequence). The chain's CDR3 is CASSTKSGNSYEQYV. The CDR3 nucleotides read TGTGCCAGCAGCACTAAGAGCGGGAACTCCTACGAGCAGTACGTC.

The rearrangement uses TRBV24-1 and TRBJ2-5; tentatively, D is TRBD1 (5 bases). V was cut by 9 bases and J by 4 bases, with 11 bases left in between. The CDR3 sequence is 12 residues long. Germline V gene sequence: CDR1 KGHDR, CDR2 SFDVKD. This CDR3 is CATSWGGETQYF. The CDR3, as DNA: TGTGCCACCTCGTGGGGCGGAGAGACCCAGTACTTC.

This clone was seen once. CDR3 DNA: TGCACCAGCAGTCCTCGAACGACAGGGACAAAAGTCTCAGATACGCAGTATTTT. Its translation: CTSSPRTTGTKVSDTQYF. The chain links TRBV1 to TRBJ2-3; the table's D call, TRBD1, has no DNA check behind it. TRBV1 is reported as a pseudogene. This CDR3 has 18 amino acids.

This chain uses TRBV15 with TRBJ2-2; the match to TRBD1 covers 7 bases. The germline V gene has CDR1 LNHNV and CDR2 YYDKDF (reference sequence). CDR3 length: 17 amino acids. V lost 4 bases, J lost 4 bases, and 12 bases stayed unmatched. The CDR3 DNA follows: TGTGCCACCAGCAACCCCCCCACAGGGGTCTCCACCGGGGAGCTGTTTTTT. As protein: CATSNPPTGVSTGELFF.

With respect to this clone: One end of the junction does not line up with germline, which may come from a read error. The CDR3 reads CASKYPSSHEQYF. CDR3 DNA: TGTGCCAGCAAGTATCCTAGCTCCCACGAGCAGTACTTC. The rearrangement uses TRBV27 and TRBJ2-7, with a weak D call TRBD2 (5 bases). There are 13 residues in the CDR3. Germline CDR1 MNHEY, CDR2 SMNVEV (reference sequence).

The chain uses TRBV4-1 and TRBJ2-6; tentative D call: TRBD1 (7 bases). The CDR3 consists of 19 residues. Germline assignment: CDR1 MGHRA and CDR2 YSYEKL. The V and J ends lost 0 bases and 0 bases respectively, with 15 bases between them. CDR3 loop: CASSQDRRGRPSGANVLTF. The CDR3 nucleotides read TGCGCCAGCAGCCAAGATAGGAGGGGGCGGCCCTCTGGGGCCAACGTCCTGACTTTC.

J is TRBJ2-2 and V is TRBV11-2, with 8 nucleotides matching TRBD1. Germline V gene lookup returns CDR1 SGHAT and CDR2 FQNNGV. The CDR3 covers 18 residues. V trimming: 3 bases; J trimming: 0 bases; junction bases outside the gene matches: 9. For the CDR3, the DNA is TGTGCCAGCAGCTTGGAGCGGACAGGGTTCGCGAACACCGGGGAGCTGTTTTTT. It encodes CASSLERTGFANTGELFF.

The chain employs TRBV11-3 and TRBJ2-2; weak D call: TRBD2 (5 bases). Trimming removed 1 base from V and 6 bases from J, with 9 bases in between. Per the germline V gene, CDR1 is SGHNT and CDR2 is YENEEA. The length of the CDR3 is 14 residues. CDR3 DNA sequence: TGTGCCAGCAGCTTAGGCTTCGGGGCCGGGGAGCTGTTTTTT. Translation gives CASSLGFGAGELFF.

The chain combines TRBV29-1 with TRBJ2-2; TRBD1 matches 9 bases. The germline V gene encodes CDR1 SQVTM and CDR2 ANQGSEA. V shed 6 bases, J shed 1 base, and the junction held 9 bases outside the gene matches. This CDR3 has 16 residues. CDR3 residues: CSVAGQGGLNTGELFF. As DNA, the CDR3 is TGCAGCGTGGCGGGACAGGGAGGCCTGAACACCGGGGAGCTGTTTTTT.

This chain connects TRBV9 to TRBJ2-7; the match to TRBD2 covers 11 bases. With 3 bases clipped from V and 1 base from J, the junction kept 3 bases outside the gene matches. The CDR3 covers 15 residues. Germline-derived CDR1 and CDR2 are SGDLS and YYNGEE. The CDR3 nucleotides read TGTGCCAGCAGCGAACGACTAGCGGGATCCTACGAGCAGTACTTC. Its translation: CASSERLAGSYEQYF.

The chain employs TRBV7-8 and TRBJ2-3, with TRBD1 matching over 10 bases. Germline V CDR1 and CDR2: SGHVS, FQNEAQ. The CDR3 covers 15 residues. V lost 4 bases, J lost 4 bases, and 5 bases stayed unmatched. The CDR3 is CASSSRDRGSDTQYF. The CDR3 DNA follows: TGTGCCAGCAGCTCGCGGGACAGGGGATCAGATACGCAGTATTTT.

The chain carries TRBV6-1 and TRBJ2-7, with 9 bases fitting TRBD1. The CDR3 covers 15 residues. Germline V gene lookup returns CDR1 MNHNS and CDR2 SASEGT. V shed 1 base and J 4 bases; nucleotides not matched to a gene: 5. The CDR3 protein is CASSEGTGAVYEQYV. DNA for the CDR3: TGTGCCAGCAGTGAAGGGACAGGGGCTGTGTACGAGCAGTACGTC.

V and J are TRBV24-1 and TRBJ2-2, with 9 bases lining up with TRBD2. Germline V gene data show CDR1 as KGHDR and CDR2 as SFDVKD. The CDR3 runs 15 residues. The V gene end was trimmed by 10 bases and the J gene end by 4 bases; junction bases not matched to a gene: 9. CDR3 region: CATSAGGAGTGELFF. Here the CDR3 DNA reads TGTGCCACGTCTGCGGGAGGGGCGGGCACCGGGGAGCTGTTTTTT.

The chain links TRBV21-1 to TRBJ1-2; the DNA was not compared with TRBD1, the D call given in the table. TRBV21-1 is shown as a pseudogene. The CDR3 contains 19 residues. The CDR3 region has the DNA TGTGCCAGCAGCAAAGGGGGGCAGGGGCAAAAAGAGAGTAACTATGGCTACACCTTC. This sequence encodes CASSKGGQGQKESNYGYTF.

The chain couples TRBV5-1 to TRBJ2-3; 7 bases match TRBD2. The CDR3 has 16 residues. J lost 2 bases, V lost 0 bases, and 6 bases had no gene match. Germline CDR1 reads SGHRS; CDR2 reads YFSETQ. The chain's CDR3 is CASSLDTAGPTDTQYF. The CDR3 region has the DNA TGCGCCAGCAGCTTGGATACAGCGGGACCCACAGATACGCAGTATTTT.

The chain combines TRBV5-4 with TRBJ1-4, with a weak D call TRBD1 (5 bases). The CDR3 runs 14 residues. V shed 1 base and J shed 8 bases, with 12 bases lying between them. The germline V gene encodes CDR1 SGHNT and CDR2 YYREEE (reference sequence). The CDR3 region has the DNA TGTGCCAGCAGCTTGAGGGGTGTCTCCGAAAAACTGTTTTTT. Its translation: CASSLRGVSEKLFF. Using reference TRBV5-4 and TRBJ1-4 for the parts outside the CDR3, the full variable domain is ETGVTQSPTHLIKTRGQQVTLRCSSQSGHNTVSWYQQALGQGPQFIFQYYREEENGRGNFPPRFSGLQFPNYSSELNVNALELDDSALYLCASSLRGVSEKLFFGSGTQLSVL.

The rearrangement links TRBV3-1 (or the pseudogene TRBV3-2) to TRBJ2-7, with 10 bases lining up with TRBD2. The length of the CDR3 is 14 residues. CDR1 is LGHDT, CDR2 YNNKEL, per germline (reference sequence). V trimming: 4 bases; J trimming: 1 base; junction bases outside the gene matches: 1. The CDR3 DNA reads TGTGCCAGCAGCCCGACTAGCGGGTCCTACGAGCAGTACTTC. It encodes CASSPTSGSYEQYF.

The chain employs TRBV6-1 and TRBJ2-3; 10 bases map to TRBD2. The CDR3 has 15 amino acids. The ends lost 0 bases at V and 9 bases at J; junction bases unmatched: 6. Germline V gene lookup returns CDR1 MNHNS and CDR2 SASEGT. DNA for the CDR3: TGTGCCAGCAGTGAAGCGCGTATAGCGGGAGGAACGCAGTATTTT. Encoded protein: CASSEARIAGGTQYF.

In its sample, this clone was seen a few times. This sequence joins TRBV2 and TRBJ1-5; D is possibly TRBD1 (5 bases). This CDR3 region has 15 residues. The germline V gene has CDR1 SNHLY and CDR2 FYNNEI. With 7 bases removed from V and 0 bases from J, the gap between germline ends came to 13 bases. CDR3 DNA sequence: TGTGCCAGCACAGGACAACTAAATAGCAATCAGCCCCAGCATTTT. Protein: CASTGQLNSNQPQHF.

The rearrangement joins TRBV15 to TRBJ1-4; maybe TRBD1 (5 bases). CDR3 length: 16 amino acids. Per the germline V gene, CDR1 is LNHNV and CDR2 is YYDKDF (reference sequence). Trimming removed 0 bases at V and 8 bases at J, with 16 bases between. This CDR3 reads CATSRDLAGLREKLFF. CDR3 DNA sequence: TGTGCCACCAGCAGAGATCTTGCGGGGCTTAGAGAAAAACTGTTTTTT.

The gene calls are TRBV21-1 and TRBJ2-7; the DNA was not compared with TRBD1, the D call given in the table. TRBV21-1 is a known pseudogene. CDR3 length: 13 amino acids. The CDR3 bases are TGTGCCAGCAGCAAAGCCCACTCCTACGAGCAGTACGTC. Translating it yields CASSKAHSYEQYV.

The rearrangement uses TRBV30 and TRBJ2-2; 7 nucleotides line up with TRBD2. Trimming at V came to 1 base and at J to 7 bases, leaving 6 bases not matched to a gene. The length of the CDR3 is 14 residues. Germline CDR1 and CDR2: GTSNPN and SVGIG (reference sequence). The DNA for the CDR3 is TGTGCCTGGAGTGCAGGACTAGTTGGCGGGGAGCTGTTTTTT. The encoded protein is CAWSAGLVGGELFF. Combining the CDR3 with reference TRBV30 and TRBJ2-2 gives the whole variable domain SQTIHQWPATLVQPVGSPLSLECTVEGTSNPNLYWYRQAAGRGLQLLFYSVGIGQISSEVPQNLSASRPQDRQFILSSKKLLLSDSGFYLCAWSAGLVGGELFFGEGSRLTVL.

The chain employs TRBV5-1 and TRBJ2-5; D might be TRBD2 (5 bases). V shed 5 bases and J shed 2 bases, with 16 bases lying between them. Germline CDR1 SGHRS, CDR2 YFSETQ. This CDR3 is 15 amino acids long. The DNA for the CDR3 is TGCGCCAGCAGGTTAGCGCCTACTACTCAAGAGACCCAGTACTTC. Translation gives CASRLAPTTQETQYF.

The gene calls are TRBV6-5 and TRBJ2-7; TRBD1 matches 8 bases. This CDR3 spans 14 amino acids. V lost 6 bases, J lost 6 bases, and 10 bases stayed unmatched. Per germline, CDR1 MNHEY and CDR2 SVGAGI. The CDR3 reads CASSQGADRVEQYV. The CDR3 coding sequence is TGTGCCAGCAGCCAAGGGGCGGACAGGGTCGAGCAGTACGTC.